The present entry profiles one T cell receptor beta chain with its context. The antigen is undetermined. CDR3 length: 14 amino acids. V lost 6 bases, J lost 0 bases, and 4 bases stayed unmatched. Looked up from germline, CDR1 is MDHEN and CDR2 is SYDVKM. This entry comes from a study of regulatory T cells in long-lasting Graves disease. Looking at the study overall: To qualify as persistent, Graves' disease required over 5 years of antithyroid drugs with positive TSH receptor antibodies.

Findings of the study overall: Whereas new patients shared some 990 public clonotypes, persistent patients shared more, at approximately 2,700.

For TCR beta, libraries came from iRepertoire HTBI primers and Arm-PCR of CDR3 regions. Each CDR3 protein gets one entry after TCRdb re-called the multiplex PCR reads with MiXCR. The sample comprises around 460,000 distinct CDR3 sequences, approximately 23% of which are singletons, and around 13% rests with the top ten. The time point: persistent/refractory GD, antithyroid drugs over 5 years with positive TRAb. The TCR library used RNA extracted from PBMCs. Those enrolled as patients came out of an endocrinology department in Xi'an, China. The V call is TRBV28, the J call TRBJ2-7; 8 bases map to TRBD2. The sequencing here drew on peripheral blood mononuclear cells (PBMCs), taken when the disease was refractory, from a patient treated with antithyroid drugs. This receptor was identified in a female donor with Graves disease. CDR3 DNA sequence: TGTGCCAGCAGAGTCCTAGCGGGCTCCTACGAGCAGTACTTC. As protein: CASRVLAGSYEQYF.